What follows are 18 T cell receptor beta chains derived from one specimen sequenced in a study of T cell responses to AZD1222 COVID-19 vaccine. The data were produced by immunoSEQ multiplex PCR, yet TCRdb's version contains in-frame clones alone and is incomplete. The sample has 95,000 to 100,000 clones, roughly 84% seen once; the top ten hold 11% to 15%. The input for sequencing was peripheral blood, taken 28 days after the second AZD1222 dose. The receptors stem from an adult who received the AZD1222 COVID-19 vaccine.

V and J are TRBV2 and TRBJ1-2, with D uncertain. From germline, CDR1 is SNHLY and CDR2 FYNNEI. Trimming shortened V by 5 bases and J by 4 bases, and 8 bases separated the two germline ends. This CDR3 spans 12 amino acids. The CDR3 sequence is CASSRGSYGYTF. Written as DNA, the CDR3 is TGTGCCAGCAGTCGAGGGTCCTATGGCTACACCTTC.

This clone showed up just once. CDR3 amino acids: CASSQDISGTSGTYEQYF. CDR3 DNA: TGCGCCAGCAGCCAAGATATATCCGGGACTAGCGGGACCTACGAGCAGTACTTC. This chain joins TRBV4-3 and TRBJ2-7, with 13 nucleotides matching TRBD2. Trimming took 0 bases from V and 2 from J; bases not matched to a gene: 7. The CDR3 consists of 18 residues. Germline lookup yields CDR1 LGHNA and CDR2 YSLEER.

This chain connects TRBV19 to TRBJ1-3, with D maybe TRBD1 (6 bases). CDR3 length: 17 amino acids. Germline V gene lookup returns CDR1 LNHDA and CDR2 SQIVND (reference sequence). Trimming left V 4 bases short and J 4 bases short, with 20 bases between. The CDR3 spells CASSKRRQQGLGNTIYF. The CDR3 DNA sequence: TGTGCCAGTAGTAAAAGAAGACAACAGGGTTTGGGAAACACCATATATTTT.

This clone turned up a few times. This chain joins TRBV5-1 and TRBJ1-1, with D unresolved. This CDR3 has 14 amino acids. Per germline, CDR1 SGHRS and CDR2 YFSETQ. V was pared by 0 bases and J by 1 base, with 7 bases between. DNA for the CDR3: TGCGCCAGCAGCTTGGGGTCAGGGAACACTGAAGCTTTCTTT. This encodes CASSLGSGNTEAFF.

This chain joins TRBV21-1 and TRBJ1-5. TRBV21-1 is annotated as a pseudogene. The CDR3 consists of 16 residues. The CDR3 region has the DNA TGTGCCAGCAGCCCCCACCCTGGGGGGGCAGGGCAGCCCCAGCATTTT. Its translation: CASSPHPGGAGQPQHF.

This chain uses TRBV3-1 (or the pseudogene TRBV3-2) with TRBJ1-5; 7 bases fit TRBD1. This CDR3 region has 15 residues. With 0 bases clipped from V and 6 bases from J, the junction kept 5 bases outside the gene matches. Per the germline V gene, CDR1 is LGHDT and CDR2 is YNNKEL (reference sequence). CDR3 coding DNA: TGTGCCAGCAGCCAAGACTCGACAGGGAGTCAGCCCCAGCATTTT. This translates into CASSQDSTGSQPQHF.

The rearrangement links TRBV27 to TRBJ2-7, with D possibly matching TRBD1 (6 bases). Trimming removed 6 bases from V and 4 bases from J, with 16 bases in between. The germline V gene has CDR1 MNHEY and CDR2 SMNVEV (reference sequence). This CDR3 comprises 14 residues. In DNA form, the CDR3 reads TGTGCCAGCAGGGATGTTGGGGGCGGGTACGAGCAGTACTTC. Translating gives CASRDVGGGYEQYF.

V gene TRBV6-2 or TRBV6-3 combines with J gene TRBJ1-2, with D perhaps matching TRBD1 (5 bases). This CDR3 spans 11 amino acids. With 2 bases removed from V and 10 bases from J, the gap between germline ends came to 8 bases. The germline gives CDR1 MNHEY, CDR2 SVGEGT. CDR3 nucleotides: TGTGCCAGCAGTTACCCGGGGGTCTACACCTTC. This gives the protein CASSYPGVYTF.

The J gene is TRBJ2-5, the V gene TRBV9; the match to TRBD1 covers 7 bases. Germline V gene sequence: CDR1 SGDLS, CDR2 YYNGEE. This CDR3 has 14 amino acids. Trimming took 0 bases from V and 4 from J; bases not matched to a gene: 3. The DNA of the CDR3 is TGTGCCAGCAGCGTAGGAAACAGGGGAGAGACCCAGTACTTC. The encoded protein is CASSVGNRGETQYF. Together with reference TRBV9 and TRBJ2-5, the CDR3 gives the full variable domain: DSGVTQTPKHLITATGQRVTLRCSPRSGDLSVYWYQQSLDQGLQFLIQYYNGEERAKGNILERFSAQQFPDLHSELNLSSLELGDSALYFCASSVGNRGETQYFGPGTRLLVL.

The chain has TRBV3-1 (or the pseudogene TRBV3-2) and TRBJ2-7; 12 bases align to TRBD2. The CDR3 contains 15 residues. Per germline, CDR1 LGHDT and CDR2 YNNKEL (reference sequence). J was trimmed by 3 bases and V by 4 bases; bases with no gene match: 4. CDR3 bases: TGTGCCAGCAGCCCCCGACTAGCGGGGGACTACGAGCAGTACTTC. This codes for CASSPRLAGDYEQYF.

The V gene is TRBV5-1, the J gene TRBJ1-2; 7 bases map to TRBD1. The V segment lost 4 bases and the J segment 2 bases; nucleotides outside the gene matches: 8. The CDR3 consists of 15 residues. The germline CDR1 and CDR2 sequences are SGHRS and YFSETQ. CDR3 loop: CASSTGTARNYGYTF. CDR3 in DNA: TGCGCCAGCAGCACTGGGACAGCCCGGAACTATGGCTACACCTTC.

The rearrangement joins TRBV7-3 to TRBJ1-2; TRBD1 is a possible D gene (6 bases). The CDR3 consists of 14 residues. Germline CDR1 SGHTA, CDR2 FQGTGA. V was clipped by 5 bases and J by 6 bases, with 16 bases between them. In nucleotides, the CDR3 is TGTGCCAGCAGCCGGGGCCAGGGGCGGGATGGCTACACCTTC. This sequence encodes CASSRGQGRDGYTF.

The chain uses TRBV3-1 (or the pseudogene TRBV3-2) and TRBJ2-7; D is undetermined. The V end was cut by 4 bases, the J end by 8 bases, with 15 bases between. This CDR3 is built from 13 residues. Germline CDR1 reads LGHDT; CDR2 reads YNNKEL (reference sequence). The CDR3 bases are TGTGCCAGCAGCCCCAGTAGGGCATCCCAGCAGTACTTC. Protein sequence: CASSPSRASQQYF.

The chain joins TRBV7-3 to TRBJ2-1, with D hard to call. The CDR3 covers 14 residues. Trimming left V 5 bases short and J 0 bases short, with 8 bases between. Per the germline V gene, CDR1 is SGHTA and CDR2 is FQGTGA. CDR3 sequence: CASSPWGSYNEQFF. The CDR3 coding sequence is TGTGCCAGCAGCCCCTGGGGCTCCTACAATGAGCAGTTCTTC.

CDR3 nucleotide sequence: TGTGCCATGCTGACAGGGGGCGCCTATGGCTACACCTTC. It specifies CAMLTGGAYGYTF. The rearrangement links TRBV10-3 to TRBJ1-2; 10 bases map to TRBD1. V gave up 9 bases and J gave up 4 bases; unmatched junction bases: 5. CDR1 and CDR2 (germline): ENHRY, SYGVKD. The CDR3 consists of 13 residues.

This clone was seen just once. The chain joins TRBV29-1 to TRBJ1-2; maybe TRBD1 (6 bases). Germline V gene lookup returns CDR1 SQVTM and CDR2 ANQGSEA. The germline V and J ends were trimmed by 4 bases and 4 bases, with 16 bases remaining between them. This CDR3 is built from 14 residues. CDR3 residues: CSVGQAPASYGYTF. CDR3 nucleotides: TGCAGCGTTGGACAGGCGCCCGCGAGCTATGGCTACACCTTC.

The rearrangement uses TRBV7-6 and TRBJ2-1; TRBD1 is a possible D gene (5 bases). V was clipped by 1 base and J by 2 bases, with 12 bases between them. Germline V gives CDR1 SGHVS, CDR2 FNYEAQ. This CDR3 is 16 amino acids long. The DNA of the CDR3 is TGTGCCAGCAGCTTAGAAGGGTGGGGCACCTACAATGAGCAGTTCTTC. It encodes CASSLEGWGTYNEQFF.

This clone was seen only a few times. The chain employs TRBV6-1 and TRBJ1-1; D gene ambiguous. V was clipped by 3 bases and J by 1 base, with 9 bases between them. The CDR3 has 14 amino acids. Germline-derived CDR1 and CDR2 are MNHNS and SASEGT. CDR3 residues: CASSEPARNTEAFF. The CDR3 DNA reads TGTGCCAGCAGTGAGCCGGCAAGGAACACTGAAGCTTTCTTT.